One and the same sample provided the 10 T cell receptor beta chains below, sequenced in a study of T cell responses to AZD1222 COVID-19 vaccine. Measured with immunoSEQ multiplex PCR; TCRdb has only the in-frame clones, and not every one. The sample has around 120,000 clones, 85% to 90% seen once. The sequences come from peripheral blood, collected 28 days after the second AZD1222 dose. The receptors originated from an adult who received the AZD1222 COVID-19 vaccine.

This chain links TRBV6-5 with TRBJ1-4, with TRBD1 matching over 7 bases. Trimming at V came to 5 bases and at J to 5 bases, leaving 8 bases not matched to a gene. Germline CDR1 MNHEY, CDR2 SVGAGI. This CDR3 has 15 amino acids. In DNA, the CDR3 is TGTGCCAGCAGTCTTACAGGGGCCGGCAATGAAAAACTGTTTTTT. Its protein product is CASSLTGAGNEKLFF.

This clone has more than one count but fewer than ten. The genes are TRBV11-3 and TRBJ2-7, with D unclear. Trimming left V 1 base short and J 5 bases short, with 12 bases between. This CDR3 is 14 amino acids long. Looked up from germline, CDR1 is SGHNT and CDR2 is YENEEA. This CDR3 is CASSLGKGTDEQYF. For the CDR3, the DNA is TGTGCCAGCAGCTTAGGGAAGGGCACTGACGAGCAGTACTTC.

The chain recombines TRBV10-1 with TRBJ1-1, with D perhaps matching TRBD1 (5 bases). Germline lookup yields CDR1 WNHNN and CDR2 SYGVQD (reference sequence). This CDR3 contains 16 residues. V lost 2 bases and J 3 bases, leaving 16 bases between the germline ends. The CDR3 DNA sequence: TGCGCCAGCAGTGAGGGGACCCCAAGAATGGACACTGAAGCTTTCTTT. This sequence encodes CASSEGTPRMDTEAFF.

The chain has TRBV2 and TRBJ2-2; 9 nucleotides agree with TRBD1. V was pared by 5 bases and J by 3 bases, with 1 base of the junction left unmatched. The CDR3 is 14 amino acids. Germline CDR1 SNHLY, CDR2 FYNNEI. CDR3: CASSRTGDTGELFF. Here the CDR3 DNA reads TGTGCCAGCAGTAGGACAGGGGACACCGGGGAGCTGTTTTTT.

CDR3 loop: CAISFDRDYGYTF. CDR3 DNA: TGTGCCATCAGTTTTGACAGGGACTATGGCTACACCTTC. This chain uses TRBV10-3 with TRBJ1-2; 7 bases are a match to TRBD1. The V gene end was trimmed by 5 bases and the J gene end by 3 bases; junction bases not matched to a gene: 3. The CDR3 is made up of 13 amino acids. Germline V lookup: CDR1 ENHRY, CDR2 SYGVKD.

V usage is TRBV25-1 and J usage is TRBJ2-1; D is unclear. Trimming took off 3 bases at V and 4 bases at J, with 4 bases between the two ends. This CDR3 is 12 amino acids long. Germline CDR1 and CDR2: MGHDK and SYGVNS. DNA for the CDR3: TGTGCCAGCAGTGATGGATACAATGAGCAGTTCTTC. It specifies CASSDGYNEQFF.

The chain links TRBV19 to TRBJ2-7; maybe TRBD2 (5 bases). Germline CDR1 reads LNHDA; CDR2 reads SQIVND (reference sequence). V lost 6 bases and J 6 bases, leaving 15 bases between the germline ends. The CDR3 contains 13 residues. The CDR3 DNA reads TGTGCCAGTAGCACCGGGATCCCTTTCGAGCAGTACTTC. Amino acid sequence: CASSTGIPFEQYF.

The CDR3 is CASSPRTGASGANVLTF. CDR3 coding DNA: TGTGCCAGCAGTCCCCGGACAGGAGCCTCTGGGGCCAACGTCCTGACTTTC. The chain combines TRBV7-2 with TRBJ2-6, with 7 bases matching TRBD1. From germline, CDR1 is SGHTA and CDR2 FQGNSA. The CDR3 is 17 residues long. The V and J ends lost 6 bases and 0 bases, in that order; junction bases with no gene match: 8.

V and J are TRBV3-1 (or the pseudogene TRBV3-2) and TRBJ2-2; TRBD1 is a possible D gene (6 bases). V lost 4 bases to trimming and J lost 1 base, with 7 bases between them. The CDR3 runs 14 residues. CDR1 and CDR2 from the germline V gene are LGHDT and YNNKEL (reference sequence). Written as DNA, the CDR3 is TGTGCCAGCAGCCTCAGGGGGAACACCGGGGAGCTGTTTTTT. Amino acids: CASSLRGNTGELFF.

V and J are TRBV5-4 and TRBJ2-7, with a possible D match to TRBD2 (5 bases). This CDR3 is 12 amino acids long. V was cut by 3 bases and J by 7 bases, with 11 bases left in between. Germline CDR1 and CDR2: SGHNT and YYREEE (reference sequence). The CDR3 coding sequence is TGTGCCAGCAGCTCGGGGTCCTGGGAGCAGTACTTC. This translates into CASSSGSWEQYF.